The 9 T cell receptor beta chains given below trace back to one sample, sequenced in a study of CD8+ T cells in alopecia areata. Sample treatment: oral pan-JAK inhibitor, 5-10 mg twice daily. RNA was isolated and reverse transcribed to cDNA, the sequencing template. Profiling relied on immunoSEQ multiplex PCR, and the TCRdb table lists in-frame clones only, not all of them. The sample records 150,000 to 200,000 clones, around 59% being singletons. The sequenced sample was CD4+ T cells sorted from blood, obtained at week 24, from a patient treated with tofacitinib. Source of these receptors: a human donor with alopecia areata.

This clone has more than one count but fewer than ten. The chain is built from TRBV4-2 and TRBJ2-7; D remains unclear. The ends were cut back, 0 bases at V and 3 bases at J, with 6 bases in the middle. Germline assignment: CDR1 LGHNA and CDR2 YNFKEQ. This CDR3 contains 13 residues. For the CDR3, the DNA is TGTGCCAGCAGCCAAGATGTGGGCTACGAGCAGTACTTC. Its translation: CASSQDVGYEQYF.

This clone was counted between two and nine times. V is TRBV5-1 and J is TRBJ2-3, with a weak D call TRBD1 (6 bases). This CDR3 has 15 amino acids. V lost 3 bases and J 4 bases, leaving 15 bases between the germline ends. Germline CDR1 SGHRS, CDR2 YFSETQ. For the CDR3, the DNA is TGCGCCAGCAGCTCCACAGGGATTGGTGCAGATACGCAGTATTTT. Protein sequence: CASSSTGIGADTQYF.

Turning to this clone: The sample carries other DNA sequences with the same CDR3. The chain has TRBV14 and TRBJ1-2; D possibly corresponds to TRBD1 (6 bases). The germline V and J ends were trimmed by 0 bases and 8 bases, with 10 bases remaining between them. The CDR3 consists of 13 residues. Per germline, CDR1 SGHDN and CDR2 FVKESK. The CDR3 sequence is CASSQDRGGGYTF. CDR3 DNA sequence: TGTGCCAGCAGCCAAGACAGGGGAGGAGGCTACACCTTC.

This clone was counted a few times. The chain couples TRBV9 to TRBJ2-3, with TRBD2 identical over 11 bases. CDR1 and CDR2 (germline): SGDLS, YYNGEE. The CDR3 runs 16 residues. The junction had 5 bases not matched to a gene; V was cut back by 3 bases and J by 2 bases. The CDR3 DNA reads as TGTGCCAGCAGCGCCCTAGCGGGGGGTTCCACAGATACGCAGTATTTT. Amino acid sequence: CASSALAGGSTDTQYF.

The chain joins TRBV27 to TRBJ2-7, with D uncertain. Deletions cut 5 bases from V and 3 bases from J, with 14 bases between. CDR3 length: 14 amino acids. CDR1 and CDR2 (germline): MNHEY, SMNVEV (reference sequence). The CDR3 is CASSPGFAVYEQYF. For the CDR3, the DNA is TGTGCCAGCAGTCCCGGGTTTGCGGTCTACGAGCAGTACTTC.

This clone has just a few counts. V and J are TRBV29-1 and TRBJ2-1, with D tentatively TRBD1 or TRBD2 (6 bases each). Germline CDR1 and CDR2: SQVTM and ANQGSEA. This CDR3 spans 15 amino acids. V was shortened by 6 bases and J by 4 bases, with 19 bases between the two germline ends. The CDR3 DNA sequence: TGCAGCGTGTCCGTTTTAGGGGGGTTTTACAATGAGCAGTTCTTC. Encoded protein: CSVSVLGGFYNEQFF.

The chain is built from TRBV7-2 and TRBJ2-7; 9 bases fit TRBD2. This CDR3 is 17 amino acids long. CDR1 is SGHTA and CDR2 is FQGNSA in the germline V gene. V dropped 1 base and J dropped 2; count of bases not matched to a gene: 9. The CDR3 DNA follows: TGTGCCAGCAGCTTAGTTTCGGCTAGCGGGGCCCCCTACGAGCAGTACTTC. This gives the protein CASSLVSASGAPYEQYF.

This clone has just a few counts. The rearrangement uses TRBV10-3 and TRBJ2-2, with a tentative D call TRBD1 (5 bases). CDR1 and CDR2 (germline): ENHRY, SYGVKD. V was clipped by 3 bases and J by 4 bases, with 9 bases between them. This CDR3 region has 14 residues. CDR3 bases: TGTGCCATCAGTGACAGGGTTTTCACCGGGGAGCTGTTTTTT. Its protein product is CAISDRVFTGELFF.

The gene calls are TRBV29-1 and TRBJ2-5; tentative D call: TRBD2 (6 bases). V dropped 0 bases and J dropped 5 bases, with 13 bases sitting between them. The CDR3 is 14 amino acids. CDR1 SQVTM and CDR2 ANQGSEA come from the germline V gene. The DNA of the CDR3 is TGCAGCGTTGAAGATTTATGGGGGAGGGAGACCCAGTACTTC. Encoded protein: CSVEDLWGRETQYF. The whole variable domain, filled in from reference TRBV29-1 and TRBJ2-5, reads SAVISQKPSRDICQRGTSLTIQCQVDSQVTMMFWYRQQPGQSLTLIATANQGSEATYESGFVIDKFPISRPNLTFSTLTVSNMSPEDSSIYLCSVEDLWGRETQYFGPGTRLLVL.